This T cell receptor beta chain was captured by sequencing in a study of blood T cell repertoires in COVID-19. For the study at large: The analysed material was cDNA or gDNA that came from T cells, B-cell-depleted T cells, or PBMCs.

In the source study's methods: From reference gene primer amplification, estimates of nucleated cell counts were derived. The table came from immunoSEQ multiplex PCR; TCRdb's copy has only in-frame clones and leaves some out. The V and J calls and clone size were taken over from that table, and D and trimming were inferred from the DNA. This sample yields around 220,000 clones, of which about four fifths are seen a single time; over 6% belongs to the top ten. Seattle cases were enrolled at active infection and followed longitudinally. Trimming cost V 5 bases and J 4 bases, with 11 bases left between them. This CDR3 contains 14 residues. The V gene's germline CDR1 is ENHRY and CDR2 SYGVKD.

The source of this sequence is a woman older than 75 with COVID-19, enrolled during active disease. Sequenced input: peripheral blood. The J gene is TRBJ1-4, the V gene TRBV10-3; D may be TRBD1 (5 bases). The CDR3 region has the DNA TGTGCCATCAGTTCAGGGCCACGTAATGAAAAACTGTTTTTT. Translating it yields CAISSGPRNEKLFF.